These T cell receptor beta chains were read from a single sample in a study of blood T cell repertoires in COVID-19. Some clones are missing from TCRdb's copy, which holds only in-frame ones; the method was immunoSEQ multiplex PCR. Among about 69,000 clones listed, 90% were seen once. Sequenced: peripheral blood. The receptors were gathered from a man between 50 and 59 years old with acute or convalescent COVID-19. CDR3s include the opening cysteine and the closing phenylalanine or tryptophan. A D gene is named only where the DNA matches it firmly. A row's size may be missing; if present it is once, few, many or a size class.

TRBJ2-2 TRBV9 18 . . CASSVVGMGTSNTGELFF TGTGCCAGCAGCGTAGTGGGTATGGGGACTTCTAACACCGGGGAGCTGTTTTTT
TRBJ1-2 TRBV30 12 . few CAWSVQLLSYTF TGTGCCTGGAGTGTACAACTACTTAGCTACACCTTC
TRBJ2-2 TRBV5-8 15 TRBD1 . CASSLYDRGTGELFF TGTGCCAGCAGCTTGTACGACAGGGGCACCGGGGAGCTGTTTTTT
TRBJ2-7 TRBV29-1 13 . few CSVEAPGAYEQYF TGCAGCGTTGAAGCACCGGGAGCCTACGAGCAGTACTTC
TRBJ2-2 TRBV30 13 . . CAWSVARSGELFF TGTGCCTGGAGTGTAGCGAGGTCCGGGGAGCTGTTTTTT
TRBJ1-2 TRBV25-1 11 . once CASIGGYGYTF TGTGCCAGCATTGGAGGATATGGCTACACCTTC
TRBJ2-1 TRBV6-6 14 TRBD2 few CASQAGGPLNEQFF TGTGCCAGCCAGGCGGGAGGGCCGTTAAATGAGCAGTTCTTC
TRBJ2-7 TRBV6-6 14 TRBD1 . CASSTWTGVYEQYF TGTGCCAGCAGTACCTGGACAGGGGTCTACGAGCAGTACTTC
TRBJ1-6 TRBV11-3 16 . . CASSLERAPGDSPLHF TGTGCCAGCAGCTTAGAGAGGGCCCCGGGGGATTCACCCCTCCACTTT
TRBJ1-2 TRBV9 13 TRBD1 . CASSFTGDYGYTF TGTGCCAGCAGCTTTACAGGGGACTATGGCTACACCTTC
TRBJ2-7 TRBV5-4 14 TRBD2 . CASSFSGGGLEQYF TGTGCCAGCAGCTTTAGCGGGGGGGGGCTCGAGCAGTACTTC
TRBJ2-1 TRBV7-8 13 . . CASSSPFYNEQFF TGTGCCAGCAGCTCCCCCTTTTACAATGAGCAGTTCTTC
TRBJ2-5 TRBV3-1/TRBV3-2 18 TRBD1 . CASSQDGPGQEDQETQYF TGTGCCAGCAGCCAAGATGGCCCGGGACAGGAGGACCAAGAGACCCAGTACTTC
TRBJ2-2 TRBV12-3/TRBV12-4 11 . . CASSSTGELFF TGTGCCAGCAGTTCTACCGGGGAGCTGTTTTTT
TRBJ2-1 TRBV9 17 TRBD2 once CASSVGLAGGTYNEQFF TGTGCCAGCAGCGTGGGACTAGCGGGAGGCACCTACAATGAGCAGTTCTTC
TRBJ1-5 TRBV19 15 TRBD1 . CASISTGQGYQPQHF TGTGCCAGTATCAGTACAGGACAGGGGTATCAGCCCCAGCATTTT
TRBJ1-1 TRBV11-2 16 TRBD1 . CASSLGDRGFGTEAFF TGTGCCAGCAGCTTAGGGGACAGGGGTTTTGGGACTGAAGCTTTCTTT
TRBJ2-3 TRBV5-1 14 . . CASSRQGVTDTQYF TGCGCCAGCAGCAGGCAGGGCGTCACAGATACGCAGTATTTT
TRBJ2-7 TRBV5-1 14 . . CASSFAVSSYEQYF TGCGCCAGCAGCTTCGCGGTGAGCTCCTACGAGCAGTACTTC
TRBJ1-1 TRBV18 16 TRBD1 . CASSPFSGGENTEAFF TGTGCCAGCTCACCATTCTCAGGGGGCGAAAACACTGAAGCTTTCTTT
TRBJ1-2 TRBV5-1 13 . . CASSFTDNSGYTF TGCGCCAGCAGCTTCACAGACAATTCTGGCTACACCTTC
TRBJ2-5 TRBV3-1/TRBV3-2 15 TRBD1 . CASRSDRGGRETQYF TGTGCCAGCAGATCGGACAGGGGTGGGAGAGAGACCCAGTACTTC